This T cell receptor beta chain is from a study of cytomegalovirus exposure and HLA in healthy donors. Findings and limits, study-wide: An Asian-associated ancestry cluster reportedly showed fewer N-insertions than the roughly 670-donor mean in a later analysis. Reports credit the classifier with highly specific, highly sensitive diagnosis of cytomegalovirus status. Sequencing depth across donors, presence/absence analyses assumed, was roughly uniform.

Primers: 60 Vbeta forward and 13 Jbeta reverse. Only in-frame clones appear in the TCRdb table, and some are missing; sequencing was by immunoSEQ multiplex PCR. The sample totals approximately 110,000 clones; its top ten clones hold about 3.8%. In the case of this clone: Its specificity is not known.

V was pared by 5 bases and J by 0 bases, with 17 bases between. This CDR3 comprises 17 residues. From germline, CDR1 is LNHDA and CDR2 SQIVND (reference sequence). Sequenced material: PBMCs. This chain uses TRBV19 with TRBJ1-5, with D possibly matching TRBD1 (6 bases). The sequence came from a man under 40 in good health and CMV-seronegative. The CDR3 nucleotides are TGTGCCAGTAGTCTTCGTGGGACAAGCTATAGCAATCAGCCCCAGCATTTT. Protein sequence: CASSLRGTSYSNQPQHF.